This T cell receptor beta chain was sequenced for a study of cytomegalovirus exposure and HLA in healthy donors. Study outcomes and limitations: Reports indicated that the classifier achieved high specificity and sensitivity in diagnosing cytomegalovirus status. There were about 160 TCR beta chains listed as cytomegalovirus-associated.

Sequencing was performed with immunoSEQ multiplex PCR; in TCRdb, only in-frame clones are kept and a portion is missing. The sample contains fewer than 130,000 clones, approximately 90% of which appear only once. Germline assignment: CDR1 KGHSH and CDR2 LQKENI. Trimming pared 3 bases from V and 6 bases from J, leaving 17 bases between. This CDR3 spans 15 amino acids. Notes on this clone: The antigen is unknown.

The specimen sequenced was PBMCs. The chain employs TRBV18 and TRBJ1-2; possibly TRBD1 for D (6 bases). The TCR originated in a woman aged 25-40 years in good health and CMV-seropositive. CDR3 sequence: CASSPRTAERDGYTF. In DNA, the CDR3 is TGTGCCAGCTCACCGAGGACAGCAGAGCGAGATGGCTACACCTTC. The full variable domain, completed using reference TRBV18 and TRBJ1-2, is NAGVMQNPRHLVRRRGQEARLRCSPMKGHSHVYWYRQLPEEGLKFMVYLQKENIIDESGMPKERFSAEFPKEGPSILRIQQVVRGDSAAYFCASSPRTAERDGYTFGSGTRLTVV.